The clone carrying this T cell receptor (beta chain) was seen repeatedly, ten times or more. The antigen remains undetermined. This sample was included in a study of T cell repertoires in cytomegalovirus infection. In the study overall: Indications came from public TCR beta signatures; they pointed to CMV infection and to a matching HLA type.

Trimming took off 1 base at V and 4 bases at J, with 11 bases between the two ends. The CDR3 runs 15 residues. The germline V gene has CDR1 SGHTA and CDR2 FQGNSA. Study-level results: Across the ex vivo response, the dominant clonotypes were HLA-C-restricted CMV-specific TCR beta clonotypes. Identification of carriers of CMV plus the relevant HLA was performed using cumulative public TCR beta family frequency.

TCRdb independently ran MiXCR on the reads; one entry per CDR3 protein. The profile shows about 530,000 distinct CDR3 sequences, around 27% of them singletons. The chain combines TRBV7-2 with TRBJ1-5, with D unclear. The sequenced sample consisted of PBMCs. This TCR was recovered from a human donor in good health (CMV status not recorded). Some clones in this sample may be carry-over from other donors' samples. CDR3 protein: CASSLEAGKNQPQHF. CDR3 sequence (DNA): TGTGCCAGCAGCTTAGAAGCGGGGAAAAATCAGCCCCAGCATTTT. Complete variable domain (other parts from reference TRBV7-2 and TRBJ1-5): GAGVSQSPSNKVTEKGKDVELRCDPISGHTALYWYRQSLGQGLEFLIYFQGNSAPDKSGLPSDRFSAERTGGSVSTLTIQRTQQEDSAVYLCASSLEAGKNQPQHFGDGTRLSIL.